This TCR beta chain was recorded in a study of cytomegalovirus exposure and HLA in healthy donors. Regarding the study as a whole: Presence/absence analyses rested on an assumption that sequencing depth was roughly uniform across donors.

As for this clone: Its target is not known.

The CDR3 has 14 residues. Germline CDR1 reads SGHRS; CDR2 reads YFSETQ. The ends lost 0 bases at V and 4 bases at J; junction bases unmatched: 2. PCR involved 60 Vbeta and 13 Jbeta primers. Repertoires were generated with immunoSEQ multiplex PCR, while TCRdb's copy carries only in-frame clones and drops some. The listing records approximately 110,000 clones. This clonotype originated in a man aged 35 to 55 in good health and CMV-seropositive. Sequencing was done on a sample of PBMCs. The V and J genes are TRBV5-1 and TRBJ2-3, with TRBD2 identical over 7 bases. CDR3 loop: CASSLGGRADTQYF. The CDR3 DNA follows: TGCGCCAGCAGCTTGGGAGGGAGGGCAGATACGCAGTATTTT.